This T cell receptor beta chain was captured by sequencing in a study of T cells in Graves' hyperthyroidism and ophthalmopathy. RNA transcripts gave rise to amplified TCR beta CDR3 regions. The TCR CDR3 was amplified in a first-round RT-PCR using the HTBI primer set. MiXCR was run by TCRdb on the multiplex PCR reads, yielding one entry per CDR3 protein. The sample has around 340,000 distinct CDR3 sequences; 15% to 20% are singletons. Unmatched junction bases numbered 3, after V lost 0 bases and J lost 1 base. Germline V lookup: CDR1 SGHTA, CDR2 FQGNSA. The CDR3 loop spans 16 amino acids. A Clinical Activity Score of at least 3, a NOSPECS grade of at least 4 and a duration under 3 months were recorded in the ophthalmopathy patients. Source material for PBMCs was more than 9.5 ml fresh peripheral blood. Broader study findings: Researchers found most expanded thyroid clonotypes above 0.001 in blood as well. Stable hyperthyroidism and ophthalmopathy were separated using 13 V-J signatures.

This clonotype was seen at least ten times. Its antigen is as yet unknown. Specimen: blood. The chain links TRBV7-2 to TRBJ1-1; 9 bases agree with TRBD1. This sequence originates from a woman between 40 and 50 years old with Graves' ophthalmopathy. The CDR3 DNA follows: TGTGCCAGCAGCTTAGCAACGACAGGGGGGAACACTGAAGCTTTCTTT. Translated, it gives CASSLATTGGNTEAFF. The complete variable domain, with remaining parts taken from reference TRBV7-2 and TRBJ1-1, reads GAGVSQSPSNKVTEKGKDVELRCDPISGHTALYWYRQSLGQGLEFLIYFQGNSAPDKSGLPSDRFSAERTGGSVSTLTIQRTQQEDSAVYLCASSLATTGGNTEAFFGQGTRLTVV.